This section outlines one T cell receptor beta chain sequence together with its context. Antigen unknown. The sample is drawn from a study of blood T cells in healthy people across ages. The V end was cut by 1 base, the J end by 13 bases, with 20 bases between. Germline CDR1 is SGHTA and CDR2 is FQGNSA. The length of the CDR3 is 15 residues. Alongside a J-beta primer mix, a sample-barcoded 5' primer served in a second PCR lasting 7 to 11 cycles. TCRdb recomputed calls from the 5' RACE reads with MiXCR, one row per CDR3 protein. The table has fewer than 900,000 distinct CDR3 sequences, 30% to 45% seen once. General study results and limits: Diversity of TCR beta per million T cells declined in a roughly linear way with age. There were more naive CD4+ cells and higher diversity in long-lived donors than in aged donors.

The V call is TRBV7-2, the J call TRBJ2-4, with D possibly called TRBD1 or TRBD2 (5 bases each). The sequenced sample consisted of blood. The clonotype comes from a man aged 18 to 29 in good health. The CDR3 DNA is TGTGCCAGCAGCTTAGGGGGGACGGACGGATTGATGCAGTACTTC. Amino acid sequence: CASSLGGTDGLMQYF.